Below are 3 T cell receptor beta chains sequenced from a single sample in a study of blood T cell repertoires in COVID-19. TCRdb keeps only in-frame clones here, not all; method: immunoSEQ multiplex PCR. The data contain 64,000 or so clones, 70% to 80% of them singletons. The sequencing input was peripheral blood. The receptors come from a human donor in a cohort sampled during active COVID-19.

V is TRBV18 and J is TRBJ2-3; no reliable D call. Trimming removed 7 bases from V and 2 bases from J, with 13 bases in between. Germline values: CDR1 KGHSH, CDR2 LQKENI. The CDR3 runs to 14 residues. CDR3 region: CASYDSQPTDTQYF. For the CDR3, the DNA is TGTGCCAGCTACGACTCCCAACCCACAGATACGCAGTATTTT. The full variable domain, its missing parts supplied by reference TRBV18 and TRBJ2-3, is NAGVMQNPRHLVRRRGQEARLRCSPMKGHSHVYWYRQLPEEGLKFMVYLQKENIIDESGMPKERFSAEFPKEGPSILRIQQVVRGDSAAYFCASYDSQPTDTQYFGPGTRLTVL.

The table lists this clone with a few counts. V and J are TRBV30 and TRBJ1-2; D might be TRBD1 (6 bases). Trimming stripped 5 bases from V and 4 bases from J, with 17 bases between. Looked up from germline, CDR1 is GTSNPN and CDR2 is SVGIG (reference sequence). The CDR3 is 14 amino acids. The chain's CDR3 is CAWGRTGFFYGYTF. DNA of the CDR3: TGTGCCTGGGGGCGAACAGGGTTTTTCTATGGCTACACCTTC.

The chain joins TRBV7-8 to TRBJ1-1; 8 bases agree with TRBD1. The CDR3 runs to 15 residues. V shed 5 bases and J 4 bases; nucleotides not matched to a gene: 9. CDR1 SGHVS and CDR2 FQNEAQ come from the germline V gene. The CDR3 loop is CASSPRTGITTEAFF. The DNA of the CDR3 is TGTGCCAGCAGCCCCCGGACAGGGATTACCACTGAAGCTTTCTTT.